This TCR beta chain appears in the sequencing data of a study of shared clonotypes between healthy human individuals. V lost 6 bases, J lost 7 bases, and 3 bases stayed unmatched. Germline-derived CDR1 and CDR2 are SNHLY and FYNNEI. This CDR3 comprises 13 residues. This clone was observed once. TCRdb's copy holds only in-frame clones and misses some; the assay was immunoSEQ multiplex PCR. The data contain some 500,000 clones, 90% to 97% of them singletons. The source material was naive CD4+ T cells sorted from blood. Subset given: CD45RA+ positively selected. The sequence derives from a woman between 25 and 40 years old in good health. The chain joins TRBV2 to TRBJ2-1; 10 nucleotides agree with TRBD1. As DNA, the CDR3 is TGTGCCAGCAGCCTGGACAGGGGGAATGAGCAGTTCTTC. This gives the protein CASSLDRGNEQFF.